These 24 T cell receptor beta chains share one sample of origin, sequenced in a study of blood T cell repertoires in COVID-19. The repertoire was sequenced with immunoSEQ multiplex PCR; TCRdb's copy has only in-frame clones and lacks some. The table has about 84,000 clones, around 88% seen once. Sequencing was done on a sample of peripheral blood. These receptors all stem from a man of 80 years or more with active or convalescent COVID-19.

The rearrangement joins TRBV10-3 to TRBJ1-1; D is unresolved. Per the germline V gene, CDR1 is ENHRY and CDR2 is SYGVKD. The CDR3 consists of 13 residues. Deletions cut 6 bases from V and 1 base from J, with 9 bases between. CDR3 protein: CAIRSTENTEAFF. The CDR3 DNA reads as TGTGCCATCAGGAGTACAGAGAACACTGAAGCTTTCTTT.

The chain links TRBV5-6 to TRBJ1-2, with 9 bases lining up with TRBD1. This CDR3 has 15 amino acids. V gave up 4 bases and J gave up 5 bases; unmatched junction bases: 9. The V gene's germline CDR1 is SGHDT and CDR2 YYEEEE. The DNA of the CDR3 is TGTGCCAGCAGCGACGGGACAGGGAGCCGATATGGCTACACCTTC. It codes for CASSDGTGSRYGYTF.

The chain carries TRBV7-9 and TRBJ2-1; D ambiguous. Germline assignment: CDR1 SEHNR and CDR2 FQNEAQ (reference sequence). This CDR3 has 16 residues. V was clipped by 5 bases and J by 4 bases, with 18 bases between them. CDR3 DNA sequence: TGTGCCAGCAGCCTTCGCCGACTCCAACTGTACAATGAGCAGTTCTTC. Protein sequence: CASSLRRLQLYNEQFF.

The rearrangement uses TRBV29-1 and TRBJ1-2; maybe TRBD1 (6 bases). The germline V and J ends were trimmed by 6 bases and 3 bases, with 11 bases remaining between them. The length of the CDR3 is 12 residues. Germline V CDR1 and CDR2: SQVTM, ANQGSEA. The CDR3 DNA reads as TGCAGCGTCCAGGGGTCCTACTATGGCTACACCTTC. Translated, it gives CSVQGSYYGYTF.

The chain carries TRBV19 and TRBJ1-1; no clear D. The CDR3 runs to 14 residues. Trimming removed 1 base from V and 2 bases from J, with 8 bases in between. Germline lookup yields CDR1 LNHDA and CDR2 SQIVND (reference sequence). The DNA for the CDR3 is TGTGCCAGTAGTATAGGCGAGACAAACACTGAAGCTTTCTTT. This translates into CASSIGETNTEAFF.

This chain uses TRBV4-1 with TRBJ1-2, with D possibly matching TRBD1 (6 bases). With 0 bases removed from V and 7 bases from J, the gap between germline ends came to 12 bases. Per the germline V gene, CDR1 is MGHRA and CDR2 is YSYEKL. The CDR3 sequence is 14 residues long. This CDR3 is CASSQDRRGFGYTF. CDR3 nucleotides: TGCGCCAGCAGCCAAGATCGCAGGGGCTTTGGCTACACCTTC.

In its sample, this clone was seen a few times. The V call is TRBV4-1, the J call TRBJ2-2, with 10 bases matching TRBD2. There are 16 residues in the CDR3. Losses at the gene ends were 0 bases for V and 6 bases for J; bases not matched to a gene: 4. The germline V gene has CDR1 MGHRA and CDR2 YSYEKL. DNA of the CDR3: TGCGCCAGCAGCCAAGATATTAGCGGGAGGTCCGGGGAGCTGTTTTTT. It specifies CASSQDISGRSGELFF.

The J gene is TRBJ1-6, the V gene TRBV3-1 (or the pseudogene TRBV3-2), with a possible D match to TRBD1 (5 bases). Trimming left V 0 bases short and J 11 bases short, with 14 bases between. Germline CDR1 LGHDT, CDR2 YNNKEL (reference sequence). The CDR3 is 15 amino acids. Here the CDR3 reads CASSQDGGLRTPLHF. The CDR3 nucleotides read TGTGCCAGCAGCCAAGATGGGGGACTCAGGACACCCCTCCACTTT.

The chain joins TRBV6-5 to TRBJ2-7; TRBD1 is a possible D gene (6 bases). This CDR3 contains 15 residues. Germline V lookup: CDR1 MNHEY, CDR2 SVGAGI. V shed 6 bases and J shed 7 bases, with 22 bases lying between them. The CDR3 region is CASRSPGQSTGEQYF. The CDR3 DNA reads as TGTGCCAGCAGGTCCCCCGGACAGTCGACGGGGGAGCAGTACTTC.

The gene calls are TRBV4-3 and TRBJ2-7; possible D gene TRBD2, 5 bases. Trimming left V 5 bases short and J 3 bases short, with 17 bases between. The germline gives CDR1 LGHNA, CDR2 YSLEER. This CDR3 is built from 15 residues. DNA for the CDR3: TGCGCCAGCAGCACTCGGGGTGGTGAGGACTACGAGCAGTACTTC. Translation gives CASSTRGGEDYEQYF.

This rearrangement joins TRBV4-2 to TRBJ2-3; possibly TRBD2 for D (6 bases). Trimming pared 0 bases from V and 4 bases from J, leaving 14 bases between. CDR3 length: 16 amino acids. Germline V gene data show CDR1 as LGHNA and CDR2 as YNFKEQ. The CDR3 loop reads CASSQDTSPGADTQYF. Here the CDR3 DNA reads TGTGCCAGCAGCCAAGATACGAGCCCGGGGGCAGATACGCAGTATTTT.

V is TRBV9 and J is TRBJ2-2, with 10 positions matching TRBD1. Per germline, CDR1 SGDLS and CDR2 YYNGEE. After removal of 4 bases from V and 7 bases from J, the junction contained 7 bases not matched to a gene. CDR3 length equals 15 residues. The chain's CDR3 is CASSTRQGASGELFF. The CDR3 nucleotides are TGTGCCAGCAGCACAAGACAGGGGGCGAGCGGGGAGCTGTTTTTT. The whole variable domain, filled in from reference TRBV9 and TRBJ2-2, reads DSGVTQTPKHLITATGQRVTLRCSPRSGDLSVYWYQQSLDQGLQFLIQYYNGEERAKGNILERFSAQQFPDLHSELNLSSLELGDSALYFCASSTRQGASGELFFGEGSRLTVL.

The chain combines TRBV15 with TRBJ2-6; D call uncertain. The CDR3 has 18 amino acids. Trimming stripped 0 bases from V and 2 bases from J, with 14 bases between. The germline gives CDR1 LNHNV, CDR2 YYDKDF (reference sequence). DNA for the CDR3: TGTGCCACCAGCAGAGATATCCTCGGCAGGACTGGGGCCAACGTCCTGACTTTC. Translating it yields CATSRDILGRTGANVLTF.

This rearrangement joins TRBV7-3 to TRBJ1-1; 7 nucleotides align to TRBD1. V lost 4 bases and J lost 10; bases outside the gene matches: 9. The CDR3 is 13 amino acids. The germline CDR1 and CDR2 sequences are SGHTA and FQGTGA. CDR3 loop: CASSSGTGASAFF. The CDR3, as DNA: TGTGCCAGCAGCTCCGGAACAGGGGCGTCAGCTTTCTTT. Full variable domain (outside the CDR3, taken from reference TRBV7-3 and TRBJ1-1): GAGVSQTPSNKVTEKGKYVELRCDPISGHTALYWYRQSLGQGPEFLIYFQGTGAADDSGLPNDRFFAVRPEGSVSTLKIQRTERGDSAVYLCASSSGTGASAFFGQGTRLTVV.

The V and J genes are TRBV7-9 and TRBJ2-1; 8 bases agree with TRBD1. CDR3 length: 13 residues. Losses at the gene ends were 1 base for V and 15 bases for J; bases not matched to a gene: 8. The germline V gene has CDR1 SEHNR and CDR2 FQNEAQ (reference sequence). The CDR3 DNA follows: TGTGCCAGCAGCTTAGATTCCCGGGACAGGAGGTTCTTC. It specifies CASSLDSRDRRFF.

This clone was seen repeatedly, ten times or more. The chain couples TRBV5-1 to TRBJ1-4; 7 nucleotides agree with TRBD1. V dropped 4 bases and J dropped 8; count of bases not matched to a gene: 8. The CDR3 sequence is 14 residues long. Germline CDR1 and CDR2: SGHRS and YFSETQ. Written as DNA, the CDR3 is TGCGCCAGCAGCAACAGGGGCCGGAAGGAAAAACTGTTTTTT. Amino acids: CASSNRGRKEKLFF.

The chain employs TRBV24-1 and TRBJ1-2; D gene unclear. V shed 4 bases and J shed 6 bases, with 11 bases lying between them. CDR1 KGHDR and CDR2 SFDVKD come from the germline V gene. CDR3 length: 13 amino acids. The CDR3 sequence: CATSDHNSDGYTF. For the CDR3, the DNA is TGTGCCACCAGTGACCATAACAGTGATGGCTACACCTTC.

This clone has just one count. V gene TRBV11-2 combines with J gene TRBJ2-1; D perhaps matches TRBD2 (7 bases). With 4 bases removed from V and 0 bases from J, the gap between germline ends came to 16 bases. The germline V gene encodes CDR1 SGHAT and CDR2 FQNNGV. CDR3 length: 17 residues. The chain's CDR3 is CASSSWGGASSYNEQFF. CDR3 nucleotide sequence: TGTGCCAGCAGCTCCTGGGGGGGGGCGAGCTCCTACAATGAGCAGTTCTTC. Complete variable domain (other parts from reference TRBV11-2 and TRBJ2-1): EAGVAQSPRYKIIEKRQSVAFWCNPISGHATLYWYQQILGQGPKLLIQFQNNGVVDDSQLPKDRFSAERLKGVDSTLKIQPAKLEDSAVYLCASSSWGGASSYNEQFFGPGTRLTVL.

This clone was detected a few times. The chain joins TRBV29-1 to TRBJ2-7; TRBD1 aligns across 10 bases. CDR3 length: 14 residues. V was pared by 7 bases and J by 6 bases, with 12 bases of the junction left unmatched. CDR1 and CDR2 (germline): SQVTM, ANQGSEA. The DNA for the CDR3 is TGCAGCGCAAAACGCGGGACAGGGGTCGTCGAGCAGTACTTC. Translation: CSAKRGTGVVEQYF.

This clone showed up just once. The rearrangement links TRBV9 to TRBJ2-5; TRBD2 matches at 9 bases. This CDR3 contains 16 residues. The V gene's germline CDR1 is SGDLS and CDR2 YYNGEE. With V trimmed by 3 bases and J by 5 bases, 11 bases remained unmatched. The CDR3 DNA is TGTGCCAGCAGCGCCAGGACTAGCGATACAACGGAGACCCAGTACTTC. Amino acids: CASSARTSDTTETQYF.

This rearrangement joins TRBV3-1 (or the pseudogene TRBV3-2) to TRBJ1-1; 7 nucleotides line up with TRBD1. The junction had 4 bases not matched to a gene; V was cut back by 5 bases and J by 1 base. The V gene's germline CDR1 is LGHDT and CDR2 YNNKEL (reference sequence). The CDR3 length is 14 residues. The CDR3 loop reads CASSYGQENTEAFF. CDR3 nucleotide sequence: TGTGCCAGCAGCTATGGACAGGAGAACACTGAAGCTTTCTTT.

J is TRBJ2-2 and V is TRBV2, with D possibly being TRBD1 (6 bases). The V gene's germline CDR1 is SNHLY and CDR2 FYNNEI. V gave up 5 bases and J gave up 4 bases, with 8 bases separating them. This CDR3 contains 13 residues. CDR3 loop: CASSQGTTGELFF. The CDR3 nucleotides are TGTGCCAGCAGTCAGGGGACCACCGGGGAGCTGTTTTTT.

The chain links TRBV4-1 to TRBJ2-2, with 10 nucleotides matching TRBD2. This CDR3 is 15 amino acids long. With V trimmed by 2 bases and J by 5 bases, 2 bases remained unmatched. CDR1 is MGHRA and CDR2 is YSYEKL in the germline V gene. This chain's CDR3 is CASSQRLAGTGELFF. CDR3 nucleotides: TGCGCCAGCAGCCAACGACTAGCGGGTACCGGGGAGCTGTTTTTT.

The chain recombines TRBV7-2 with TRBJ2-5; 9 bases match TRBD1. CDR1 is SGHTA and CDR2 is FQGNSA in the germline V gene. CDR3 length: 16 residues. Trimming cost V 3 bases and J 2 bases; bases outside gene matches: 7. The chain's CDR3 is CASSFFPGTGQETQYF. For the CDR3, the DNA is TGTGCCAGCAGCTTTTTCCCCGGGACAGGGCAAGAGACCCAGTACTTC.